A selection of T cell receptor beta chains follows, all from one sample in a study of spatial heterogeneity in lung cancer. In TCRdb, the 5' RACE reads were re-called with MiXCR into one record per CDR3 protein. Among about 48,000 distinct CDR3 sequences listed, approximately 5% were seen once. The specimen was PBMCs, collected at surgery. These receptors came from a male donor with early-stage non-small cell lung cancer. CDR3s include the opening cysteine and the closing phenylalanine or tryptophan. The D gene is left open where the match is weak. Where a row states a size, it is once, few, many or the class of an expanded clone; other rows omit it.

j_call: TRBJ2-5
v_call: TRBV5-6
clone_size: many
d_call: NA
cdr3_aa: CASSLLDSQETQYF
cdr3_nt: TGTGCCAGCAGCTTGTTGGACTCCCAAGAGACCCAGTACTTC

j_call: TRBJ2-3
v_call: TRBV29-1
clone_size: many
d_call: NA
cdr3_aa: CSVDGGPDTQYF
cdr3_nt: TGCAGCGTTGATGGTGGCCCAGATACGCAGTATTTT

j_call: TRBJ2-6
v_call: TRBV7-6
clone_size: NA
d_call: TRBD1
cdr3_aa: CASSLDGTVNVLTF
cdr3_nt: TGTGCCAGCAGCTTAGACGGGACAGTTAACGTCCTGACTTTC

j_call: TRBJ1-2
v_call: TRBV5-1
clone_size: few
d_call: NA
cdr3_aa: CASSVTPGRGAQGYTF
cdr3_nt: TGCGCCAGCAGCGTAACACCGGGACGGGGGGCGCAGGGCTACACCTTC

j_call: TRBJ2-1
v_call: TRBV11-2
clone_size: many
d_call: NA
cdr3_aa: CASSLGGTPTGKEFF
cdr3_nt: TGTGCCAGCAGCCTCGGAGGGACTCCTACCGGTAAGGAGTTCTTC

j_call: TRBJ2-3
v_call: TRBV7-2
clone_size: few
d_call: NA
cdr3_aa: CASSLVFTDTQYF
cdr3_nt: TGTGCCAGCAGCTTAGTCTTCACAGATACGCAGTATTTT

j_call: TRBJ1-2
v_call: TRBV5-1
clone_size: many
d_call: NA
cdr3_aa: CASSQRVDSYGYTF
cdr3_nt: TGCGCCAGCAGCCAGCGAGTGGACAGCTATGGCTACACCTTC

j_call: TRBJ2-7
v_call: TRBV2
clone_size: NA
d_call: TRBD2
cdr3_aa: CANSVAGGGYEQYF
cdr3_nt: TGTGCCAACAGTGTAGCGGGAGGTGGCTACGAGCAGTACTTC

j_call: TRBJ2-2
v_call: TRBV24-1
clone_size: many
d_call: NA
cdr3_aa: CATSPGYTGELFF
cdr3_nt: TGTGCCACCAGCCCCGGGTACACCGGGGAGCTGTTTTTT

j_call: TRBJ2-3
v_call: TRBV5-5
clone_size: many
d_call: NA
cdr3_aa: CASSSKQGTDTQYF
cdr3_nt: TGTGCCAGCAGCTCAAAACAGGGCACAGATACGCAGTATTTT

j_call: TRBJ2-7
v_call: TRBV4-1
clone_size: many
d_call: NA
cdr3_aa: CASSQVREGEQYF
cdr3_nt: TGCGCCAGCAGCCAAGTAAGAGAGGGCGAGCAGTACTTC

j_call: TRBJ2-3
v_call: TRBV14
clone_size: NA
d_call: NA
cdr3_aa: CASSSRPHPDTQYF
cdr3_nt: TGTGCCAGCAGCTCTCGGCCGCATCCGGATACGCAGTATTTT

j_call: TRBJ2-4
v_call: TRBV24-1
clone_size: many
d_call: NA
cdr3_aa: CATSDLSLNIQYF
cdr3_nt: TGTGCCACCAGTGATTTGTCCCTAAACATTCAGTACTTC